These 21 T cell receptor beta chains came from one sample sequenced in a study of T cell responses to AZD1222 COVID-19 vaccine. Some clones are missing from TCRdb's copy, which holds only in-frame ones; the method was immunoSEQ multiplex PCR. Of tens of thousands of clones in the sample, about 92% are singletons; the top ten hold 5.3%. The starting material was peripheral blood, obtained 28 days after the second AZD1222 dose. The receptors come from an adult who received the AZD1222 COVID-19 vaccine.

The V call is TRBV28, the J call TRBJ1-2, with 7 bases fitting TRBD1. The CDR3 is made up of 14 amino acids. CDR1 MDHEN and CDR2 SYDVKM come from the germline V gene. V was pared by 5 bases and J by 4 bases, with 7 bases of the junction left unmatched. CDR3 amino acids: CASSPFTGVYGYTF. CDR3 DNA sequence: TGTGCCAGCAGTCCATTCACAGGGGTCTATGGCTACACCTTC.

The chain uses TRBV5-4 and TRBJ2-3; the match to TRBD2 covers 8 bases. This CDR3 has 13 residues. Germline CDR1 SGHNT, CDR2 YYREEE (reference sequence). The J segment lost 5 bases and the V segment lost 6 bases, leaving 5 bases of the junction unmatched. CDR3 residues: CASTGGARDTQYF. The DNA of the CDR3 is TGTGCCAGCACCGGGGGGGCAAGAGATACGCAGTATTTT.

This clone was counted once. This chain connects TRBV3-1 (or the pseudogene TRBV3-2) to TRBJ1-1; tentatively, D is TRBD1 (5 bases). Germline CDR1 reads LGHDT; CDR2 reads YNNKEL (reference sequence). CDR3 size: 16 residues. V gave up 5 bases and J gave up 0 bases, with 16 bases separating them. CDR3 residues: CASSEGSITMNTEAFF. In DNA form, the CDR3 reads TGTGCCAGCAGCGAGGGGAGTATAACAATGAACACTGAAGCTTTCTTT.

The rearrangement links TRBV27 to TRBJ2-1; D gene ambiguous. Germline CDR1 MNHEY, CDR2 SMNVEV (reference sequence). V dropped 6 bases and J dropped 5 bases, with 11 bases sitting between them. CDR3 size: 13 residues. This CDR3 reads CASSGRAHNEQFF. The CDR3 coding sequence is TGTGCCAGCAGCGGACGGGCCCACAATGAGCAGTTCTTC.

The chain has TRBV4-3 and TRBJ2-7; D ambiguous. CDR3 length: 13 amino acids. Trimming pared 0 bases from V and 3 bases from J, leaving 6 bases between. Germline-derived CDR1 and CDR2 are LGHNA and YSLEER. CDR3 in amino acids: CASSQDLHYEQYF. CDR3 DNA: TGCGCCAGCAGCCAAGATTTACACTACGAGCAGTACTTC.

J is TRBJ2-1 and V is TRBV3-1 (or the pseudogene TRBV3-2), with 7 bases matching TRBD1. Germline values: CDR1 LGHDT, CDR2 YNNKEL (reference sequence). J was trimmed by 6 bases and V by 0 bases; bases with no gene match: 11. This CDR3 contains 17 residues. The CDR3 bases are TGTGCCAGCAGCCAAGATACGACAGGGCTGACCCGCAATGAGCAGTTCTTC. Encoded protein: CASSQDTTGLTRNEQFF.

The chain links TRBV30 to TRBJ1-5; no firm D call. Trimming removed 5 bases from V and 5 bases from J, with 4 bases in between. In germline, CDR1 is GTSNPN, CDR2 SVGIG (reference sequence). The CDR3 is 10 amino acids. The CDR3 spells CAWGDQPQHF. The CDR3, as DNA: TGTGCCTGGGGGGATCAGCCCCAGCATTTT.

In this sample, this clone turned up once. V is TRBV6-2 or TRBV6-3 and J is TRBJ1-1; possible D gene TRBD1, 6 bases. CDR1 is MNHEY and CDR2 is SVGEGT in the germline V gene. This CDR3 is built from 15 residues. V lost 5 bases, J lost 4 bases, and 17 bases lay in between. The CDR3 DNA reads TGTGCCAGCAGTCACACAGGGCTACACTTCACTGAAGCTTTCTTT. Protein: CASSHTGLHFTEAFF.

For the CDR3, the DNA is TGTGCCAGCAGCTTGGGCCTCGAAGAGCAGTACGTC. Translated: CASSLGLEEQYV. The chain is built from TRBV5-8 and TRBJ2-7; D gene uncertain. V was shortened by 0 bases and J by 7 bases, with 8 bases between the two germline ends. CDR1 and CDR2 (germline): SGHTS, YDEGEE. The CDR3 runs to 12 residues.

This chain uses TRBV20-1 with TRBJ2-7; D remains ambiguous. V was trimmed by 7 bases and J by 4 bases, leaving 11 bases between them. The CDR3 runs 11 residues. Germline V gene lookup returns CDR1 DFQATT and CDR2 SNEGSKA (reference sequence). The DNA for the CDR3 is TGCAGTGGGACCTATTCTTACGAGCAGTACTTC. Protein product: CSGTYSYEQYF.

This rearrangement joins TRBV21-1 to TRBJ2-3; no DNA check was done on the table's D call, TRBD2. TRBV21-1 is annotated as a pseudogene. This CDR3 is built from 17 residues. Here the CDR3 DNA reads TGTGCCAGCAGCAAATGGTTGGCGGGCTACCCCGCAGATCGGCAGTATTTT. This gives the protein CASSKWLAGYPADRQYF.

The chain joins TRBV30 to TRBJ1-2; D might be TRBD1 (6 bases). Germline assignment: CDR1 GTSNPN and CDR2 SVGIG (reference sequence). Trimming shortened V by 2 bases and J by 9 bases, and 10 bases separated the two germline ends. This CDR3 spans 11 amino acids. The chain's CDR3 is CAWSTGGRYTF. The CDR3 DNA reads TGTGCCTGGAGTACGGGGGGGCGCTACACCTTC.

The chain joins TRBV3-1 (or the pseudogene TRBV3-2) to TRBJ2-7; the D gene could be TRBD1 or TRBD2 (5 bases each). The CDR3 is made up of 16 amino acids. Germline V lookup: CDR1 LGHDT, CDR2 YNNKEL (reference sequence). V was cut by 0 bases and J by 7 bases, with 19 bases left in between. The CDR3 DNA follows: TGTGCCAGCAGCCAAGAAGGGGCGGGCCCCCGAAAAGAGCAGTACTTC. Translating it yields CASSQEGAGPRKEQYF.

J is TRBJ2-7 and V is TRBV4-3; D might be TRBD2 (5 bases). The CDR3 loop spans 14 amino acids. Germline CDR1 LGHNA, CDR2 YSLEER. V lost 2 bases to trimming and J lost 4 bases, with 12 bases between them. CDR3 sequence (DNA): TGCGCCAGCAGCCAAAATTTAGGGAGATACGAGCAGTACTTC. As protein: CASSQNLGRYEQYF.

J is TRBJ2-1 and V is TRBV21-1. TRBV21-1 is a known pseudogene. The length of the CDR3 is 16 residues. The CDR3 region has the DNA TGTGCCAGCAGCAAAGAGGCCATGAGCTCCTACAATGAGCAGTTCTTC. This codes for CASSKEAMSSYNEQFF.

The chain uses TRBV27 and TRBJ1-5; D may be TRBD1 (6 bases). Looked up from germline, CDR1 is MNHEY and CDR2 is SMNVEV (reference sequence). There are 16 residues in the CDR3. The germline V and J ends were trimmed by 6 bases and 0 bases, with 15 bases remaining between them. CDR3 region: CASSSGGPYSNQPQHF. CDR3 nucleotide sequence: TGTGCCAGCAGCTCGGGGGGCCCCTATAGCAATCAGCCCCAGCATTTT.

The chain has TRBV7-8 and TRBJ2-7, with 7 positions matching TRBD2. In germline, CDR1 is SGHVS, CDR2 FQNEAQ. J lost 0 bases, V lost 1 base, and 6 bases had no gene match. The CDR3 is made up of 16 amino acids. The CDR3 loop is CASSLGSAGVSYEQYF. CDR3 DNA: TGTGCCAGCAGCTTAGGGTCCGCGGGGGTCTCCTACGAGCAGTACTTC.

V usage is TRBV6-4 and J usage is TRBJ2-7; D possibly corresponds to TRBD2 (5 bases). The V end lost 2 bases, the J end lost 6 bases, and 26 bases lay between the germline ends. The CDR3 extends over 18 amino acids. CDR1 and CDR2 (germline): MRHNA, SNTAGT. This CDR3 is CASSDPFLLGTSAGEQYV. CDR3 nucleotide sequence: TGTGCCAGCAGTGACCCCTTTCTACTAGGAACCTCCGCTGGCGAGCAGTACGTC.

This clone was counted once. V and J are TRBV6-6 and TRBJ2-7; D is possibly TRBD2 (6 bases). V shed 7 bases and J shed 2 bases, with 15 bases lying between them. In germline, CDR1 is MNHNY, CDR2 SVGAGI (reference sequence). The CDR3 is made up of 14 amino acids. The chain's CDR3 is CASKGSGDTYEQYF. DNA of the CDR3: TGTGCCAGCAAAGGTAGCGGTGACACCTACGAGCAGTACTTC.

The chain carries TRBV9 and TRBJ2-7, with 11 nucleotides matching TRBD2. Germline CDR1 and CDR2: SGDLS and YYNGEE. V shed 2 bases and J 2 bases; nucleotides not matched to a gene: 3. There are 15 residues in the CDR3. The CDR3 loop reads CASSVGTSGPYEQYF. The CDR3 nucleotides are TGTGCCAGCAGCGTTGGGACTAGCGGACCCTACGAGCAGTACTTC. Looking up the rest from reference TRBV9 and TRBJ2-7 gives the full variable domain: DSGVTQTPKHLITATGQRVTLRCSPRSGDLSVYWYQQSLDQGLQFLIQYYNGEERAKGNILERFSAQQFPDLHSELNLSSLELGDSALYFCASSVGTSGPYEQYFGPGTRLTVT.

The chain joins TRBV24-1 to TRBJ2-1; perhaps TRBD2 as D (6 bases). CDR1 is KGHDR, CDR2 SFDVKD, per germline. The CDR3 consists of 16 residues. Between the trimmed V and J ends, which lost 2 bases and 8 bases, there was a span of 18 bases. CDR3 protein: CATSDSLFQGGDEQFF. CDR3 in DNA: TGTGCCACCAGTGATTCCTTATTCCAGGGAGGCGATGAGCAGTTCTTC.